This note documents a single T cell receptor (beta chain) sequence. This table comes from immunoSEQ multiplex PCR, and its TCRdb copy is limited to in-frame clones, with some not included. The table has approximately 22,000 clones, 74% seen once. This entry belongs to a study of cytotoxic CD8 clonotypes in ibrutinib-treated CLL. Per the germline V gene, CDR1 is SGHNT and CDR2 is YYREEE (reference sequence). V gave up 1 base and J gave up 4 bases; unmatched junction bases: 2. This CDR3 is built from 14 residues. The material sequenced was PBMCs, taken before ibrutinib treatment. The genes are TRBV5-4 and TRBJ2-7; 10 nucleotides match TRBD2. The source is a human donor with chronic lymphocytic leukemia. The CDR3 region is CASSLTSGMYEQYF. CDR3 DNA: TGTGCCAGCAGCTTGACTAGCGGGATGTACGAGCAGTACTTC.